This note documents a single T cell receptor (beta chain) sequence. The data stem from a study of blood T cell repertoires in COVID-19. Study details: Sources were T cells, B-cell-depleted T cells, or PBMCs; the material itself was cDNA or gDNA.

This CDR3 has 15 amino acids. The V and J ends lost 0 bases and 6 bases, in that order; junction bases with no gene match: 4. CDR1 and CDR2 (germline): SEHNR, FQNEAQ (reference sequence). Sequencing was performed with immunoSEQ multiplex PCR; in TCRdb, only in-frame clones are kept and a portion is missing. Of 150,000 to 200,000 clones in the sample, 85% to 95% are singletons; the top ten hold just under 2%. The sample was peripheral blood. The chain has TRBV7-9 and TRBJ1-4; TRBD1 matches 7 bases. The sequence was obtained from a woman in her sixties or seventies with COVID-19, enrolled during active disease. The CDR3 reads CASSLAGTADEKLFF. The CDR3 bases are TGTGCCAGCAGCTTAGCCGGGACAGCGGATGAAAAACTGTTTTTT.